Listed here are 26 T cell receptor beta chains from one sample, sequenced in a study of blood T cell repertoires in COVID-19. The table came from immunoSEQ multiplex PCR; TCRdb's copy has only in-frame clones and leaves some out. The table has about 210,000 clones, 82% seen once. Sequencing used peripheral blood. The receptors shown here come from a woman aged 55-70 years with COVID-19, enrolled during active disease.

The chain links TRBV10-3 to TRBJ2-5, with D perhaps matching TRBD1 (5 bases). With 10 bases removed from V and 5 bases from J, the gap between germline ends came to 20 bases. Germline V gene data show CDR1 as ENHRY and CDR2 as SYGVKD. This CDR3 contains 14 residues. The CDR3 DNA follows: TGTGCCACCGCCGCCGTTTTTCAGGGCGAGACCCAGTACTTC. Amino acid sequence: CATAAVFQGETQYF.

The chain is built from TRBV6-6 and TRBJ1-1; no definite D call. The CDR3 contains 13 residues. The germline CDR1 and CDR2 sequences are MNHNY and SVGAGI (reference sequence). Trimming left V 11 bases short and J 2 bases short, with 15 bases between. Here the CDR3 DNA reads TGTGCCGGCGGACGGGGAATTAACACTGAAGCTTTCTTT. It is translated as CAGGRGINTEAFF.

The rearrangement joins TRBV29-1 to TRBJ2-3; D possibly corresponds to TRBD2 (6 bases). The CDR3 loop spans 13 amino acids. From germline, CDR1 is SQVTM and CDR2 ANQGSEA. Trimming took 5 bases from V and 14 from J, leaving 23 bases between them. The CDR3 protein is CSVRKEPGLTLYF. For the CDR3, the DNA is TGCAGCGTTCGGAAAGAACCGGGACTTACATTGTATTTT.

The rearrangement uses TRBV10-2 and TRBJ1-1; 8 bases are shared with TRBD1. The CDR3 has 13 residues. The J segment lost 4 bases and the V segment lost 6 bases, leaving 4 bases of the junction unmatched. CDR1 and CDR2 (germline): WSHSY, SAAADI. CDR3 nucleotide sequence: TGCGCCAGCAGCGACACAGGGGGCACTGAAGCTTTCTTT. It codes for CASSDTGGTEAFF.

This clone was seen repeatedly, ten times or more. This chain connects TRBV5-1 to TRBJ1-2; TRBD1 is a possible D gene (6 bases). The CDR3 length is 14 residues. Germline assignment: CDR1 SGHRS and CDR2 YFSETQ. Trimming shortened V by 0 bases and J by 6 bases, and 12 bases separated the two germline ends. The CDR3 nucleotides are TGCGCCAGCAGCTTGGGGACAGTGGAGAATGGCTACACCTTC. It is translated as CASSLGTVENGYTF.

This rearrangement joins TRBV7-3 to TRBJ2-5; weak D call: TRBD2 (6 bases). The CDR3 loop spans 15 amino acids. The germline V and J ends were trimmed by 4 bases and 2 bases, with 14 bases remaining between them. The V gene's germline CDR1 is SGHTA and CDR2 FQGTGA. CDR3: CASSSFGGGQETQYF. For the CDR3, the DNA is TGTGCCAGCAGCTCCTTCGGTGGGGGGCAAGAGACCCAGTACTTC.

As to this clone: In the same sample, other DNA sequences code for this CDR3. The chain joins TRBV28 to TRBJ1-1; possible D gene TRBD1, 6 bases. V was trimmed by 3 bases and J by 0 bases, leaving 8 bases between them. CDR3 size: 14 residues. Germline V gene data show CDR1 as MDHEN and CDR2 as SYDVKM. CDR3: CASSLGQMNTEAFF. The CDR3 region has the DNA TGTGCCAGCAGTTTGGGACAAATGAACACTGAAGCTTTCTTT.

The V call is TRBV5-1, the J call TRBJ2-3; D is undetermined. Germline CDR1 is SGHRS and CDR2 is YFSETQ. The length of the CDR3 is 13 residues. V lost 4 bases to trimming and J lost 8 bases, with 14 bases between them. CDR3 in DNA: TGCGCCAGCAGCACCGAGGTTAAGTCTACGCAGTATTTT. Protein: CASSTEVKSTQYF.

V and J are TRBV19 and TRBJ2-5; possible D gene TRBD2, 7 bases. CDR1 and CDR2 (germline): LNHDA, SQIVND (reference sequence). The CDR3 runs 17 residues. V gave up 5 bases and J gave up 5 bases, with 24 bases separating them. CDR3 bases: TGTGCCAGTAGTCACCTAGAGGGGGGGCATAAAAAGGAGACCCAGTACTTC. It translates to CASSHLEGGHKKETQYF.

The gene calls are TRBV3-1 (or the pseudogene TRBV3-2) and TRBJ2-5; 9 nucleotides agree with TRBD2. The CDR3 sequence is 15 residues long. The germline CDR1 and CDR2 sequences are LGHDT and YNNKEL (reference sequence). Trimming cost V 1 base and J 7 bases; bases outside gene matches: 7. The DNA of the CDR3 is TGTGCCAGCAGCCAAGTTGAGACTAGCGGTGGGACCCAGTACTTC. It is translated as CASSQVETSGGTQYF.

The chain recombines TRBV9 with TRBJ2-1; 8 positions agree with TRBD2. There are 16 residues in the CDR3. Per germline, CDR1 SGDLS and CDR2 YYNGEE. With 0 bases clipped from V and 5 bases from J, the junction kept 7 bases outside the gene matches. The CDR3 loop reads CASSVANSGENNEQFF. Here the CDR3 DNA reads TGTGCCAGCAGCGTAGCTAATAGCGGGGAGAACAATGAGCAGTTCTTC.

The chain has TRBV11-2 and TRBJ2-1, with 8 bases lining up with TRBD1. Per the germline V gene, CDR1 is SGHAT and CDR2 is FQNNGV. V lost 5 bases and J lost 4; bases outside the gene matches: 10. The CDR3 contains 16 residues. CDR3 region: CASSVTGTGHYNEQFF. CDR3 sequence (DNA): TGTGCCAGCAGCGTGACTGGGACAGGCCATTACAATGAGCAGTTCTTC.

The V call is TRBV19, the J call TRBJ1-4; TRBD1 agrees at 8 bases. The V gene end was trimmed by 7 bases and the J gene end by 7 bases; junction bases not matched to a gene: 11. The CDR3 has 15 residues. CDR1 is LNHDA, CDR2 SQIVND, per germline (reference sequence). CDR3 DNA: TGTGCCAGTACCAGGTCGGACAGGGCTAGTGAAAAACTGTTTTTT. This gives the protein CASTRSDRASEKLFF.

The chain recombines TRBV4-2 with TRBJ1-6; TRBD1 aligns across 9 bases. The CDR3 is 14 amino acids. J was trimmed by 8 bases and V by 2 bases; bases with no gene match: 1. Germline V CDR1 and CDR2: LGHNA, YNFKEQ. CDR3 DNA sequence: TGTGCCAGCAGCCAAAGGACAGGGGATTCACCCCTCCACTTT. It is translated as CASSQRTGDSPLHF.

The rearrangement joins TRBV9 to TRBJ2-1; 7 bases line up with TRBD2. V shed 3 bases, J shed 3 bases, and the junction held 6 bases outside the gene matches. Germline V CDR1 and CDR2: SGDLS, YYNGEE. CDR3 size: 15 residues. CDR3 sequence reads: CASSETSADYNEQFF. Written as DNA, the CDR3 is TGTGCCAGCAGCGAAACTAGCGCCGACTACAATGAGCAGTTCTTC.

With regard to this clone: A junction end diverges from the germline sequence, so it may reflect a read error. Here the CDR3 DNA reads TGTGCTAGCAGCTTCCCCGTAAAACAGCCCCAGCATTTT. Translating it yields CASSFPVKQPQHF. The chain is built from TRBV7-7 and TRBJ1-5, with unresolved D. The CDR3 spans 13 residues. From germline, CDR1 is SSHAT and CDR2 FNYEAQ (reference sequence).

The chain carries TRBV9 and TRBJ1-1; TRBD1 might be the D (5 bases). V shed 0 bases and J shed 4 bases, with 13 bases lying between them. The length of the CDR3 is 15 residues. In germline, CDR1 is SGDLS, CDR2 YYNGEE. The DNA for the CDR3 is TGTGCCAGCAGCGTAGGGCACCGGGGGACCACTGAAGCTTTCTTT. This encodes CASSVGHRGTTEAFF.

The chain links TRBV5-1 to TRBJ1-4, with D possibly TRBD1 on 5 matching bases. Germline V CDR1 and CDR2: SGHRS, YFSETQ. The CDR3 has 17 residues. Trimming left V 0 bases short and J 7 bases short, with 19 bases between. Written as DNA, the CDR3 is TGCGCCAGCAGCTTGGGCGGTCTTCAGGGAATAGGTGAAAAACTGTTTTTT. It yields the protein CASSLGGLQGIGEKLFF. Full variable domain (missing parts from reference TRBV5-1 and TRBJ1-4): KAGVTQTPRYLIKTRGQQVTLSCSPISGHRSVSWYQQTPGQGLQFLFEYFSETQRNKGNFPGRFSGRQFSNSRSEMNVSTLELGDSALYLCASSLGGLQGIGEKLFFGSGTQLSVL.

The gene calls are TRBV30 and TRBJ1-3; maybe TRBD1 (5 bases). Germline CDR1 reads GTSNPN; CDR2 reads SVGIG (reference sequence). Trimming pared 2 bases from V and 3 bases from J, leaving 17 bases between. The CDR3 covers 16 residues. CDR3 DNA: TGTGCCTGGAGTCTGGGGTTGGGGGGACTTGGAAACACCATATATTTT. It codes for CAWSLGLGGLGNTIYF.

The chain combines TRBV5-1 with TRBJ1-6; no clear D gene. Germline V gene lookup returns CDR1 SGHRS and CDR2 YFSETQ. Trimming took off 0 bases at V and 9 bases at J, with 16 bases between the two ends. The CDR3 extends over 16 amino acids. CDR3 loop: CASSLDSPQSGSPLHF. CDR3 coding DNA: TGCGCCAGCAGCTTGGATTCACCTCAATCGGGTTCACCCCTCCACTTT.

The sample holds one count of this clone. In DNA form, the CDR3 reads TGTGCCAGCAGCCTCTGGGACACCCGGACTGAAGCTTTCTTT. Residues: CASSLWDTRTEAFF. The chain has TRBV7-9 and TRBJ1-1; TRBD1 might be the D (6 bases). Deletions cut 5 bases from V and 5 bases from J, with 15 bases between. The CDR3 totals 14 residues. Germline values: CDR1 SEHNR, CDR2 FQNEAQ (reference sequence). Using reference TRBV7-9 and TRBJ1-1 for the parts outside the CDR3, the full variable domain is DTGVSQNPRHKITKRGQNVTFRCDPISEHNRLYWYRQTLGQGPEFLTYFQNEAQLEKSRLLSDRFSAERPKGSFSTLEIQRTEQGDSAMYLCASSLWDTRTEAFFGQGTRLTVV.

This rearrangement joins TRBV19 to TRBJ2-1; 8 bases fit TRBD1. Germline CDR1 reads LNHDA; CDR2 reads SQIVND (reference sequence). Trimming removed 3 bases from V and 4 bases from J; junction bases left unmatched: 5. This CDR3 has 15 amino acids. The CDR3 region is CASSISGTGYNEQFF. The CDR3 coding sequence is TGTGCCAGTAGTATTAGTGGGACAGGATACAATGAGCAGTTCTTC.

A note on this clone: Other DNA variants within this sample encode the same CDR3. The chain couples TRBV5-1 to TRBJ2-3, with D hard to call. V lost 0 bases and J lost 0, with 8 bases in between. Germline V gene sequence: CDR1 SGHRS, CDR2 YFSETQ. There are 15 residues in the CDR3. The CDR3 here is CASSLDRPSTDTQYF. The CDR3 DNA reads TGCGCCAGCAGCTTGGACAGACCTAGCACAGATACGCAGTATTTT.

This chain connects TRBV5-5 to TRBJ2-1; 8 bases agree with TRBD1. J was trimmed by 9 bases and V by 4 bases; bases with no gene match: 3. The germline V gene encodes CDR1 SGHKS and CDR2 YYEKEE (reference sequence). The CDR3 has 12 amino acids. The CDR3, as DNA: TGTGCCAGCAGCCCGACAGGGGCTGAGCAGTTCTTC. Translating gives CASSPTGAEQFF.

This sequence joins TRBV7-9 and TRBJ2-6; the match to TRBD2 covers 7 bases. Trimming took 5 bases from V and 0 from J; bases not matched to a gene: 13. The CDR3 has 19 residues. Germline CDR1 and CDR2: SEHNR and FQNEAQ (reference sequence). Written as DNA, the CDR3 is TGTGCCAGCAGCGGTTGGCGGGGGAGCCCAATCTCTGGGGCCAACGTCCTGACTTTC. Its translation is CASSGWRGSPISGANVLTF.

This clone was observed a few times. The rearrangement joins TRBV2 to TRBJ1-6; 7 positions agree with TRBD1. Germline V gene sequence: CDR1 SNHLY, CDR2 FYNNEI. The V segment lost 9 bases and the J segment 6 bases; nucleotides outside the gene matches: 8. The CDR3 extends over 14 amino acids. DNA for the CDR3: TGTGCCAGGGGGATCGGGACAGCTAATTCACCCCTCCACTTT. Its translation: CARGIGTANSPLHF.